The clone carrying this T cell receptor beta chain showed up many times. Its antigen is undetermined. TCRdb called the 5' RACE reads again in MiXCR, with one record for every CDR3 protein. The table lists fewer than 40,000 distinct CDR3 sequences, around an eighth of them singletons. Stated time point: longitudinal time-point 2. For the unsorted libraries, 2 million PBMCs stored at -80 C served as input. These data belong to a study of neurological immune-mediated disorders. Overall study findings and caveats: The absence of any CDR3 amino acid sequence shared by expanded clones across subjects suggests that repertoires were private in all groups.

The source is a middle-aged woman in good health. The sample comprised PBMCs.

CDR3 nucleotides: TGCGCCAGCAGTCACGACAGCTCCTACGAGCAGTACTTC. Encoded protein: CASSHDSSYEQYF. The chain uses TRBV4-3 and TRBJ2-7; a weak D match, TRBD1 (5 bases). Germline V gives CDR1 LGHNA, CDR2 YSLEER. Trimming removed 6 bases at V and 0 bases at J, with 9 bases between. The CDR3 consists of 13 residues.